A single sample gave rise to the 29 T cell receptor beta chains below, sequenced in a study of T cell changes during pregnancy in multiple sclerosis. Libraries were prepared by immunoSEQ multiplex PCR; TCRdb keeps only in-frame clonotypes and omits some of them. The top ten hold about 1.5% of the sample, which has more than 60,000 clones, roughly nine tenths seen once. Specimen: peripheral blood, collected in the second trimester of pregnancy. These receptors all stem from a female donor with multiple sclerosis, enrolled in a pregnancy study.

This rearrangement joins TRBV29-1 to TRBJ1-2, with TRBD1 identical over 7 bases. Looked up from germline, CDR1 is SQVTM and CDR2 is ANQGSEA. Germline trimming cut 3 bases from V and 6 bases from J; bases unmatched to any gene: 4. The CDR3 sequence is 12 residues long. The CDR3 coding sequence is TGCAGCGTTGAGCCGACAGGGAATGGCTACACCTTC. Protein product: CSVEPTGNGYTF.

The chain is built from TRBV5-1 and TRBJ2-5; D is unresolved. CDR3 length: 15 amino acids. The V end was cut by 1 base, the J end by 2 bases, with 12 bases between. Germline CDR1 reads SGHRS; CDR2 reads YFSETQ. The CDR3 DNA is TGCGCCAGCAGCTTGAATGGCCAGATTCAAGAGACCCAGTACTTC. The encoded protein is CASSLNGQIQETQYF.

The CDR3 DNA reads TGTGCCAGCAGCTCGCAGCGGGGGCGGCAAGAGACCCAGTACTTC. Its protein is CASSSQRGRQETQYF. The J gene is TRBJ2-5, the V gene TRBV7-2, with TRBD2 matching 8 bases. The V gene's germline CDR1 is SGHTA and CDR2 FQGNSA. CDR3 length: 15 amino acids. The V gene end was trimmed by 4 bases and the J gene end by 2 bases; junction bases not matched to a gene: 6.

This clone was seen just once. This chain links TRBV11-2 with TRBJ2-3, with TRBD2 as a possible D gene (6 bases). The CDR3 has 15 residues. Trimming pared 5 bases from V and 4 bases from J, leaving 16 bases between. Germline V gives CDR1 SGHAT, CDR2 FQNNGV. CDR3 coding DNA: TGTGCCAGCAGCCTTGCCACGGGAGTTTCAGATACGCAGTATTTT. Protein sequence: CASSLATGVSDTQYF.

This clone was recorded once. The genes are TRBV2 and TRBJ2-7; D perhaps matches TRBD2 (5 bases). Per germline, CDR1 SNHLY and CDR2 FYNNEI. V lost 7 bases and J 0 bases, leaving 10 bases between the germline ends. The CDR3 length is 13 residues. The DNA for the CDR3 is TGTGCCAGCACGGGGATAAGCTCCTACGAGCAGTACTTC. Translated: CASTGISSYEQYF.

The V gene is TRBV28, the J gene TRBJ2-7, with 9 positions matching TRBD2. After removal of 7 bases from V and 4 bases from J, the junction contained 2 bases not matched to a gene. CDR1 is MDHEN and CDR2 is SYDVKM in the germline V gene. The CDR3 extends over 12 amino acids. The CDR3 nucleotides read TGTGCCAGCAATCTAGCGGGGTACGAGCAGTACTTC. The encoded protein is CASNLAGYEQYF.

The chain combines TRBV19 with TRBJ2-7; TRBD1 matches 7 bases. Germline loops: CDR1 LNHDA, CDR2 SQIVND (reference sequence). There are 15 residues in the CDR3. V gave up 6 bases and J gave up 2 bases; unmatched junction bases: 10. The CDR3 coding sequence is TGTGCCAGTAGCATTGAGGGACAGTTTACCTACGAGCAGTACTTC. The encoded protein is CASSIEGQFTYEQYF. Supplemented by reference TRBV19 and TRBJ2-7, the full variable domain reads DGGITQSPKYLFRKEGQNVTLSCEQNLNHDAMYWYRQDPGQGLRLIYYSQIVNDFQKGDIAEGYSVSREKKESFPLTVTSAQKNPTAFYLCASSIEGQFTYEQYFGPGTRLTVT.

The chain couples TRBV6-1 to TRBJ1-3; 8 bases agree with TRBD1. The germline CDR1 and CDR2 sequences are MNHNS and SASEGT. The CDR3 spans 15 residues. V gave up 6 bases and J gave up 4 bases; unmatched junction bases: 8. DNA for the CDR3: TGTGCCAGCAGGGAGGACAGGGCAGCCGGAAACACCATATATTTT. It specifies CASREDRAAGNTIYF.

V gene TRBV4-2 combines with J gene TRBJ2-3, with 10 bases matching TRBD2. The CDR3 loop spans 16 amino acids. V trimming: 6 bases; J trimming: 3 bases; junction bases outside the gene matches: 9. Germline V gives CDR1 LGHNA, CDR2 YNFKEQ. The DNA for the CDR3 is TGTGCCAGCAGGCTAACTAGCGGGGCTAGAACAGATACGCAGTATTTT. As protein: CASRLTSGARTDTQYF.

The genes are TRBV2 and TRBJ2-4; D perhaps matches TRBD1 (5 bases). The germline CDR1 and CDR2 sequences are SNHLY and FYNNEI. V was pared by 2 bases and J by 3 bases, with 8 bases between. CDR3 length: 14 residues. The CDR3 protein is CASSERGGKNIQYF. CDR3 bases: TGTGCCAGCAGTGAAAGGGGCGGCAAAAACATTCAGTACTTC.

The rearrangement uses TRBV10-3 and TRBJ1-1; D not resolved. With 6 bases removed from V and 0 bases from J, the gap between germline ends came to 8 bases. The CDR3 has 13 amino acids. Germline V CDR1 and CDR2: ENHRY, SYGVKD. The CDR3 spells CAIRSSVNTEAFF. DNA for the CDR3: TGTGCCATCAGATCGTCAGTGAACACTGAAGCTTTCTTT.

About this clone: The junction shows a germline mismatch at one end, possibly a read error. The chain has TRBV27 and TRBJ1-6; 7 bases are shared with TRBD1. The CDR3 consists of 16 residues. CDR1 and CDR2 from the germline V gene are MNHEY and SMNVEV (reference sequence). The CDR3 is CASRLIGGTVNSPLHF. CDR3 coding DNA: TGTGCCAGCCGTTTGATCGGCGGGACAGTTAATTCACCCCTCCACTTT.

This chain connects TRBV30 to TRBJ1-1, with a tentative D call TRBD1 (6 bases). Germline lookup yields CDR1 GTSNPN and CDR2 SVGIG (reference sequence). Trimming pared 0 bases from V and 11 bases from J, leaving 13 bases between. The CDR3 extends over 12 amino acids. CDR3: CAWSVGQGRAFF. The CDR3 DNA is TGTGCCTGGAGTGTAGGGCAGGGGCGGGCTTTCTTT.

This clone was observed a single time. V and J are TRBV27 and TRBJ1-2; D is possibly TRBD1 (5 bases). CDR3 length: 14 residues. Per germline, CDR1 MNHEY and CDR2 SMNVEV (reference sequence). With 0 bases removed from V and 5 bases from J, the gap between germline ends came to 10 bases. CDR3 bases: TGTGCCAGCAGTTTATCGGGCAGGGTTTATGGCTACACCTTC. It specifies CASSLSGRVYGYTF.

This rearrangement joins TRBV30 to TRBJ1-5; D unclear. V gave up 3 bases and J gave up 4 bases, with 13 bases separating them. The V gene's germline CDR1 is GTSNPN and CDR2 SVGIG (reference sequence). This CDR3 contains 14 residues. CDR3 sequence: CAWSHSSLNQPQHF. In DNA form, the CDR3 reads TGTGCCTGGAGCCATTCCAGTTTAAATCAGCCCCAGCATTTT.

The V call is TRBV5-1, the J call TRBJ2-3, with 8 positions matching TRBD2. CDR1 is SGHRS, CDR2 YFSETQ, per germline. This CDR3 contains 16 residues. J was trimmed by 4 bases and V by 0 bases; bases with no gene match: 7. The CDR3 sequence is CASSLAGAGVADTQYF. CDR3 nucleotide sequence: TGCGCCAGCAGCTTGGCCGGAGCGGGAGTGGCAGATACGCAGTATTTT.

This clone has just one count. The CDR3 nucleotides are TGTGCCAGCAGCTTGGCCGCAGAGGTCTATACCGGGGAGCTGTTTTTT. Its translation: CASSLAAEVYTGELFF. This rearrangement joins TRBV5-5 to TRBJ2-2; D not certain. CDR3 length: 16 amino acids. V lost 0 bases to trimming and J lost 5 bases, with 14 bases between them. CDR1 and CDR2 (germline): SGHKS, YYEKEE (reference sequence).

The chain employs TRBV30 and TRBJ1-2; D gene ambiguous. V lost 0 bases, J lost 8 bases, and 10 bases lay in between. CDR3 length: 12 amino acids. The germline V gene encodes CDR1 GTSNPN and CDR2 SVGIG (reference sequence). The CDR3 region has the DNA TGTGCCTGGAGTGTAACCTCCCTAGGCTACACCTTC. Translating gives CAWSVTSLGYTF.

The chain combines TRBV11-3 with TRBJ2-1; tentative D call: TRBD2 (6 bases). Germline CDR1 SGHNT, CDR2 YENEEA. Trimming removed 2 bases at V and 7 bases at J, with 12 bases between. This CDR3 has 14 residues. In nucleotides, the CDR3 is TGTGCCAGCAGCTTATCCGGGGCGGGGAATGAGCAGTTCTTC. This codes for CASSLSGAGNEQFF.

The J gene is TRBJ2-2, the V gene TRBV18; TRBD2 aligns across 12 bases. The trim removed 2 bases at V and 5 bases at J, leaving 3 bases unmatched. CDR3 length: 16 amino acids. CDR1 is KGHSH, CDR2 LQKENI, per germline. Written as DNA, the CDR3 is TGTGCCAGCTCACCAGGAACTAGCGGGGGGACCGGGGAGCTGTTTTTT. Its translation is CASSPGTSGGTGELFF. Together with reference TRBV18 and TRBJ2-2, the CDR3 gives the full variable domain: NAGVMQNPRHLVRRRGQEARLRCSPMKGHSHVYWYRQLPEEGLKFMVYLQKENIIDESGMPKERFSAEFPKEGPSILRIQQVVRGDSAAYFCASSPGTSGGTGELFFGEGSRLTVL.

This clone occurred once. The chain recombines TRBV9 with TRBJ1-2, with TRBD1 matching over 7 bases. Looked up from germline, CDR1 is SGDLS and CDR2 is YYNGEE. The CDR3 is made up of 14 amino acids. V trimming: 4 bases; J trimming: 3 bases; junction bases outside the gene matches: 6. The CDR3 protein is CASSPPGTDYGYTF. CDR3 DNA: TGTGCCAGCAGCCCGCCCGGGACAGACTATGGCTACACCTTC.

J is TRBJ2-5 and V is TRBV6-5; maybe TRBD1 (5 bases). This CDR3 is 16 amino acids long. V was shortened by 3 bases and J by 5 bases, with 19 bases between the two germline ends. Germline V gene data show CDR1 as MNHEY and CDR2 as SVGAGI. CDR3 sequence (DNA): TGTGCCAGCAGTTATGGCATTGGGGCCCTAGGGGAGACCCAGTACTTC. Its translation: CASSYGIGALGETQYF.

This clone turned up a few times. CDR3 sequence reads: CASSLGAGARGYTF. The CDR3 nucleotides read TGTGCCAGCAGCTTAGGGGCGGGGGCGCGCGGCTACACCTTC. This rearrangement joins TRBV7-8 to TRBJ1-2; the D gene is possibly TRBD1 (6 bases). Germline assignment: CDR1 SGHVS and CDR2 FQNEAQ. The CDR3 totals 14 residues. The V end was cut by 1 base, the J end by 8 bases, with 14 bases between.

This clone was seen only once. V and J are TRBV11-1 and TRBJ1-2; D ambiguous. The CDR3 totals 13 residues. V lost 5 bases, J lost 7 bases, and 14 bases lay in between. The germline V gene encodes CDR1 SGHAT and CDR2 FQDESV (reference sequence). CDR3 nucleotide sequence: TGTGCCAGCAGCCCCGTGGGAGGGAGTGGCTACACCTTC. This encodes CASSPVGGSGYTF.

V usage is TRBV5-4 and J usage is TRBJ1-2; TRBD1 aligns across 7 bases. Germline CDR1 SGHNT, CDR2 YYREEE (reference sequence). The J segment lost 8 bases and the V segment lost 4 bases, leaving 17 bases of the junction unmatched. There are 16 residues in the CDR3. DNA of the CDR3: TGTGCCAGCAGCCCCCTGTCGGACAGGACCTTCGGGGGCTACACCTTC. As protein: CASSPLSDRTFGGYTF. The entire variable domain, with the rest obtained from reference TRBV5-4 and TRBJ1-2, is as follows: ETGVTQSPTHLIKTRGQQVTLRCSSQSGHNTVSWYQQALGQGPQFIFQYYREEENGRGNFPPRFSGLQFPNYSSELNVNALELDDSALYLCASSPLSDRTFGGYTFGSGTRLTVV.

V and J are TRBV5-1 and TRBJ2-7; perhaps TRBD1 as D (7 bases). The CDR3 consists of 14 residues. Germline V CDR1 and CDR2: SGHRS, YFSETQ. Trimming shortened V by 7 bases and J by 2 bases, and 16 bases separated the two germline ends. The CDR3 loop reads CASGWSGGTYEQYF. The CDR3 DNA is TGCGCCAGCGGGTGGTCAGGGGGGACCTACGAGCAGTACTTC.

The chain links TRBV10-2 to TRBJ2-7; the match to TRBD2 covers 11 bases. The CDR3 runs 15 residues. Germline trimming cut 0 bases from V and 6 bases from J; bases unmatched to any gene: 4. The germline CDR1 and CDR2 sequences are WSHSY and SAAADI. The CDR3: CASSESVLAGAEQYF. The CDR3 bases are TGCGCCAGCAGTGAGTCAGTACTAGCGGGAGCCGAGCAGTACTTC.

This chain joins TRBV6-5 and TRBJ2-7, with 7 bases fitting TRBD2. Germline V gene sequence: CDR1 MNHEY, CDR2 SVGAGI. There are 12 residues in the CDR3. Trimming at V came to 7 bases and at J to 6 bases, leaving 6 bases not matched to a gene. The CDR3 sequence: CASTNGGSEQYF. In DNA form, the CDR3 reads TGTGCCAGCACCAACGGGGGGTCCGAGCAGTACTTC.

The chain has TRBV5-1 and TRBJ1-1; D is unclear. Germline CDR1 is SGHRS and CDR2 is YFSETQ. CDR3 length: 13 residues. Trimming stripped 7 bases from V and 4 bases from J, with 14 bases between. The CDR3 loop reads CASRSGSGTEAFF. CDR3 coding DNA: TGCGCCAGCCGGAGCGGCTCGGGCACTGAAGCTTTCTTT.